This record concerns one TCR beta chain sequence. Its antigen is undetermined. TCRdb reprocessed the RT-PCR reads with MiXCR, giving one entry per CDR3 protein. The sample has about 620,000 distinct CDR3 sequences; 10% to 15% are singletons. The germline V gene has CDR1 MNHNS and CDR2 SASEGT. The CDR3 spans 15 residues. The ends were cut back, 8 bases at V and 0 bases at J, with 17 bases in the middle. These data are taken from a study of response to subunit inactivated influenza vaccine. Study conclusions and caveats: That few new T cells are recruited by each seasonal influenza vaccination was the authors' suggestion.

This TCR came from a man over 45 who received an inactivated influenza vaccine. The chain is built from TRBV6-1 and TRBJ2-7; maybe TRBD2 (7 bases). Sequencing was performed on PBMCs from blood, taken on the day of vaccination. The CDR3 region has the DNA TGTGCCAGCTCTCGGTCAGGGGAGGGCTCCTACGAGCAGTACTTC. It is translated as CASSRSGEGSYEQYF.